A selection of T cell receptor beta chains follows, all from one sample in a study of blood T cell repertoires in COVID-19. Profiled with immunoSEQ multiplex PCR; TCRdb holds only in-frame clones, not every one. The sample has around 77,000 clones, about four fifths seen once. Specimen: peripheral blood. Receptor source: a human donor in a cohort sampled during active COVID-19. The CDR3 runs from the conserved cysteine through the conserved F or W. A D gene is named only where the DNA matches it firmly. Only some rows state a clone size, as once, few, many or a class for expanded clones.

13	NA	TRBJ1-2	TRBV4-1	NA	TGCGCCAGCAGCCAAGCAGGGGATCGGGGCTACACCTTC	CASSQAGDRGYTF
16	NA	TRBJ2-7	TRBV7-8	TRBD1	TGTGCCAGCAGCTTAGGGACAGGGGGGCGAAGCCACGAGCAGTACTTC	CASSLGTGGRSHEQYF
15	NA	TRBJ1-2	TRBV5-1	NA	TGCGCCAGCAGCAACCTCTACGGGGACTACTATGGCTACACCTTC	CASSNLYGDYYGYTF
14	NA	TRBJ1-6	TRBV11-2	TRBD1	TGTGCCAGCAGCCTGACAGGGGTTAATTCACCCCTCCACTTT	CASSLTGVNSPLHF
15	NA	TRBJ2-5	TRBV14	TRBD2	TGTGCCAGCAGCCAAGTAGCGGGGGCTGGAGAGACCCAGTACTTC	CASSQVAGAGETQYF
14	NA	TRBJ2-7	TRBV11-2	TRBD2	TGTGCCAGCAGCTGGGCTAGCGGGCGTTACGAGCAGTACTTC	CASSWASGRYEQYF
19	NA	TRBJ2-3	TRBV5-1	TRBD1	TGCGCCAGCAGCTTGGATCCGGGACAGGGTTCCGTTCGGGCAGATACGCAGTATTTT	CASSLDPGQGSVRADTQYF
18	NA	TRBJ1-3	TRBV6-2/TRBV6-3	NA	TGTGCCAGCAGTTACTCGTCGCCTCGTTTTAGCTCTGGAAACACCATATATTTT	CASSYSSPRFSSGNTIYF
15	NA	TRBJ2-7	TRBV19	NA	TGTGCCAGTAGTATGGTTGGCAGGGGTGTTTACGAGCAGTACTTC	CASSMVGRGVYEQYF
13	NA	TRBJ2-7	TRBV5-5	NA	TGTGCCAGCAGCTCGGGACTGACCTACGAGCAGTACTTC	CASSSGLTYEQYF
15	NA	TRBJ1-5	TRBV19	NA	TGTGCCAGTAGCTACGGACCTGGGGCCAATCAGCCCCAGCATTTT	CASSYGPGANQPQHF
15	NA	TRBJ2-5	TRBV11-1	NA	TGTGCCAGCAGCTTAACAAGCGGATACCAAGAGACCCAGTACTTC	CASSLTSGYQETQYF
15	NA	TRBJ1-1	TRBV7-6	TRBD1	TGTGCCAGCAGCTTATCAGGGGGGACGAACACTGAAGCTTTCTTT	CASSLSGGTNTEAFF
14	NA	TRBJ1-2	TRBV30	TRBD1	TGTGCCTGGAGTGCGGGTGGGACAGGGAGCGGCTACACCTTC	CAWSAGGTGSGYTF
14	NA	TRBJ2-1	TRBV5-1	TRBD2	TGCGCCAGCCCTCCGCTAGCGGTCTACAATGAGCAGTTCTTC	CASPPLAVYNEQFF
14	NA	TRBJ2-1	TRBV4-3	NA	TGCGCCAGCAGCCAAGATGGGGAGAACAATGAGCAGTTCTTC	CASSQDGENNEQFF
13	NA	TRBJ1-1	TRBV25-1	NA	TGTGCCAGCAGTGGCCAGGGTAGGTCTGAAGCTTTCTTT	CASSGQGRSEAFF
15	NA	TRBJ1-1	TRBV9	TRBD1	TGTGCCAGCAGGAGGACAGGAGCTATGAACACTGAAGCTTTCTTT	CASRRTGAMNTEAFF
15	NA	TRBJ2-5	TRBV25-1	TRBD2	TGTGCCAGCAGCCCGGGACTAGCGGGGTGGGAGACCCAGTACTTC	CASSPGLAGWETQYF
14	NA	TRBJ1-2	TRBV30	NA	TGTGCCTGGAGTCGCGGGGCCGTCAACTATGGCTACACCTTC	CAWSRGAVNYGYTF
13	NA	TRBJ1-1	TRBV10-3	TRBD1	TGTGCCAGCTCCGGGACAGAGAACACTGAAGCTTTCTTT	CASSGTENTEAFF
14	NA	TRBJ1-2	TRBV30	TRBD1	TGTGCCTGGAGCAAAAGACAGGGGAGCTATGGCTACACCTTC	CAWSKRQGSYGYTF
13	NA	TRBJ2-7	TRBV6-2/TRBV6-3	TRBD1	TGTGCCAGCAGTCGGACAGGTTCCTACGAGCAGTACTTC	CASSRTGSYEQYF
14	NA	TRBJ2-3	TRBV11-1	NA	TGTGCCAGCAGCTTAGACTGGAGCGCAGATACGCAGTATTTT	CASSLDWSADTQYF
17	NA	TRBJ1-1	TRBV5-3	NA	TGTGCCAGAAGCTTGATGCGTGAAGGGAGAATGAACACTGAAGCTTTCTTT	CARSLMREGRMNTEAFF
14	few	TRBJ1-4	TRBV5-5	NA	TGTGCCAGCAGTCTCGAGTTGTTCAATGAAAAACTGTTTTTT	CASSLELFNEKLFF
14	NA	TRBJ2-7	TRBV30	TRBD2	TGTGCCTGGAGTCTTGGACTAGCGAGGGCCGAGCAGTACTTC	CAWSLGLARAEQYF
13	NA	TRBJ1-2	TRBV7-2	TRBD1	TGTGCCAGCACCACCCGACAGGGGTCTGGCTACACCTTC	CASTTRQGSGYTF
13	NA	TRBJ1-6	TRBV30	NA	TGTGCCTGGAGTCGGAGCAGAGATTCACCCCTCCACTTT	CAWSRSRDSPLHF
16	NA	TRBJ2-2	TRBV14	TRBD1	TGTGCCAGCAGCCATATCCAGGGACAGGTCACCGGGGAGCTGTTTTTT	CASSHIQGQVTGELFF
13	NA	TRBJ1-1	TRBV3-1/TRBV3-2	NA	TGTGCCAGCAGCCAAGATGGCGGCTCTGAAGCTTTCTTT	CASSQDGGSEAFF
17	once	TRBJ1-4	TRBV18	TRBD1	TGTGCCAGCTCACCACCCAACAGGGGACGCACTAATGAAAAACTGTTTTTT	CASSPPNRGRTNEKLFF
16	NA	TRBJ2-2	TRBV6-5	TRBD2	TGTGCCAGCAGTTCGACTAGCGGGGCCAACACCGGGGAGCTGTTTTTT	CASSSTSGANTGELFF
16	NA	TRBJ2-1	TRBV5-4	TRBD2	TGTGCCAGCAGCTTCTCCCGACTAGCGGGATACAATGAGCAGTTCTTC	CASSFSRLAGYNEQFF
14	NA	TRBJ1-1	TRBV7-9	NA	TGTGCCAGCAGCTCCCTCGGGTCCATGGCTGAAGCTTTCTTT	CASSSLGSMAEAFF
16	once	TRBJ2-3	TRBV15	NA	TGTGCCACCAGCAGAGACGGGGATTCGAGCACAGATACGCAGTATTTT	CATSRDGDSSTDTQYF
14	NA	TRBJ1-1	TRBV12-5	NA	TGTGCTAGTGGTTTGGTACTTGGACTCACTGAAGCTTTCTTT	CASGLVLGLTEAFF
14	few	TRBJ1-3	TRBV18	TRBD1	TGTGCCAGTTCGACGACAGGGTCTGGAAACACCATATATTTT	CASSTTGSGNTIYF
13	NA	TRBJ1-1	TRBV11-2	NA	TGTGCCAGCACCCCAGGGGAGGGCACTGAAGCTTTCTTT	CASTPGEGTEAFF
15	NA	TRBJ1-5	TRBV23-1	NA	TGCGCCAGCAGTAAGCGGGGCGGCCTTTGTCAGCCCCAGCATTTT	CASSKRGGLCQPQHF
13	NA	TRBJ1-1	TRBV10-3	TRBD1	TGTGCCATCGACAGGGGGCTAAACACTGAAGCTTTCTTT	CAIDRGLNTEAFF
10	once	TRBJ2-1	TRBV29-1	NA	TGCAGCGTAGGAACAGGGAAAGTTCTCTTC	CSVGTGKVLF
16	NA	TRBJ2-3	TRBV6-6	NA	TGTGCCAGCAGGCAAGACGGGGTCGCATCCACAGATACGCAGTATTTT	CASRQDGVASTDTQYF
15	NA	TRBJ2-7	TRBV2	TRBD1	TGTGCCAGCAGTGGGAGACAGGGGCTAACCTACGAGCAGTACTTC	CASSGRQGLTYEQYF
19	NA	TRBJ2-6	TRBV4-3	NA	TGCGCCAGCAGCCAAGGACTTTTCATCGAAAACTCTGGGGCCAACGTCCTGACTTTC	CASSQGLFIENSGANVLTF